The clone carrying this TCR beta chain was counted ten times or more. The sample is drawn from a study of molecular identifiers for immune sequencing clone quantification. The CDR3 covers 14 residues. Germline loops: CDR1 SEHNR, CDR2 FQNEAQ (reference sequence). Trimming removed 4 bases at V and 6 bases at J, with 13 bases between. Both previously described methods and listed TCR primers were employed to make bulk TCR libraries. TCRdb reprocessed the PCR reads with MiXCR, giving one entry per CDR3 protein. The data show a few hundred thousand distinct CDR3 sequences, roughly 25% seen once. The sequencing input was naive CD8+ T cells from blood, with Jurkat cell RNA spiked in. Specified subset: FACS-sorted CD8+CD4-CCR7+CD45RA+ naive T cells. The clonotype was recovered from a human donor in good health. Some libraries in this study had Jurkat cell RNA spiked in. The chain carries TRBV7-9 and TRBJ1-5; D might be TRBD1 (6 bases). The CDR3 here is CASSSTGNRQPQHF. CDR3 sequence (DNA): TGTGCCAGCAGCTCCACAGGGAATCGTCAGCCCCAGCATTTT. Drawing the rest from reference TRBV7-9 and TRBJ1-5, the complete variable domain is DTGVSQNPRHKITKRGQNVTFRCDPISEHNRLYWYRQTLGQGPEFLTYFQNEAQLEKSRLLSDRFSAERPKGSFSTLEIQRTEQGDSAMYLCASSSTGNRQPQHFGDGTRLSIL.